The clone carrying this T cell receptor (beta chain) showed up just a few times. What it binds is unknown. The data are from a study of response to subunit inactivated influenza vaccine. General study findings and limits: The authors suggested that every seasonal influenza vaccination recruits few new T cells.

Losses at the gene ends were 6 bases for V and 1 base for J; bases not matched to a gene: 8. The CDR3 length is 15 residues. Germline CDR1 reads MNHEY; CDR2 reads SVGEGT. TCRdb reprocessed the RT-PCR reads with MiXCR, giving one entry per CDR3 protein. The sample records roughly 180,000 distinct CDR3 sequences, about a tenth being singletons. This clonotype was obtained from a man aged 45 to 65 who received an inactivated influenza vaccine. The sequenced sample was non-naive T cells sorted from PBMCs, obtained on the day of vaccination. The chain couples TRBV6-2 or TRBV6-3 to TRBJ1-1, with TRBD1 identical over 7 bases. CDR3 sequence (DNA): TGTGCCAGCAGGGCGTGGACAGGCGGGAACACTGAAGCTTTCTTT. This encodes CASRAWTGGNTEAFF.